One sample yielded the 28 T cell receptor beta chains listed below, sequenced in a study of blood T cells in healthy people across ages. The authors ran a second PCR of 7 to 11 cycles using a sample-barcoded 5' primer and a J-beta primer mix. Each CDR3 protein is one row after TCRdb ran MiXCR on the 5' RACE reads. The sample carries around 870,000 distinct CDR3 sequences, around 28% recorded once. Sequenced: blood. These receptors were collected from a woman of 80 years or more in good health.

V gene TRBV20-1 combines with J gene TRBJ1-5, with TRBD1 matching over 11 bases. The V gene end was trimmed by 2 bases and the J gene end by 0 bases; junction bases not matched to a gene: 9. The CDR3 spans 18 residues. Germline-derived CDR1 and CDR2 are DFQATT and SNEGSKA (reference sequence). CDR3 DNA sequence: TGCAGTGCTAGAAAGGCCGGACAGGGGGCGTCTAGCAATCAGCCCCAGCATTTT. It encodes CSARKAGQGASSNQPQHF.

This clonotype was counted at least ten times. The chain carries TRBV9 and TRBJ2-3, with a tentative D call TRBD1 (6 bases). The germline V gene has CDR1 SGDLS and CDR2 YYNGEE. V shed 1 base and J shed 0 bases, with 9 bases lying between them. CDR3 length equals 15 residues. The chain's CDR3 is CASSVRQGSTDTQYF. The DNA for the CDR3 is TGTGCCAGCAGCGTACGGCAGGGGAGCACAGATACGCAGTATTTT.

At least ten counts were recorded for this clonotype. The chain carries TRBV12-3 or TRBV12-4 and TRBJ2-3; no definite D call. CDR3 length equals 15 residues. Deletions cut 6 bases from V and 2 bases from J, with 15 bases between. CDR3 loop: CASSPSESYTDTQYF. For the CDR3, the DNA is TGTGCCAGCAGCCCCAGCGAGAGTTACACAGATACGCAGTATTTT.

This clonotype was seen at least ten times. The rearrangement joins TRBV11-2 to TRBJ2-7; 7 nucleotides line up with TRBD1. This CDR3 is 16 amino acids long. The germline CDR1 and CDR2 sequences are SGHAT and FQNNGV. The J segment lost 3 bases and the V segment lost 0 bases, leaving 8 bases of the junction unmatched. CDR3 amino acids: CASSLDRTGLYYEQYF. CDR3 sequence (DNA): TGTGCCAGCAGCTTAGATCGGACAGGCTTATACTACGAGCAGTACTTC.

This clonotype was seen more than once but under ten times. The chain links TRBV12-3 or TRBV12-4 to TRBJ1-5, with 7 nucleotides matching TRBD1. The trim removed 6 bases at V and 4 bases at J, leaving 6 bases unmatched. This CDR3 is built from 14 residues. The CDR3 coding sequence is TGTGCCAGCAGGGGACAGCTATTAAATCAGCCCCAGCATTTT. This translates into CASRGQLLNQPQHF.

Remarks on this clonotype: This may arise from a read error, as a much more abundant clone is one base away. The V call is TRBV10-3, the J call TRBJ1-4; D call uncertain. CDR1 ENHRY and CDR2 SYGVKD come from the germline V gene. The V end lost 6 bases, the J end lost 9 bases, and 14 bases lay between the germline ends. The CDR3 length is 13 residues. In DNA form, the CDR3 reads TGTGCCATCAGGGCAGCCCTCGTTAAAAAACTGTTTTTT. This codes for CAIRAALVKKLFF.

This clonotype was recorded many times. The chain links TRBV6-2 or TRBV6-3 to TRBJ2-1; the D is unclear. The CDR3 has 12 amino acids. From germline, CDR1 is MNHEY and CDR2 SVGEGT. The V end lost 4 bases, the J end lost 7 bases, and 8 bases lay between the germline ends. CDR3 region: CASSLQSNEQFF. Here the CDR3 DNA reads TGTGCCAGCAGTTTACAGTCGAATGAGCAGTTCTTC.

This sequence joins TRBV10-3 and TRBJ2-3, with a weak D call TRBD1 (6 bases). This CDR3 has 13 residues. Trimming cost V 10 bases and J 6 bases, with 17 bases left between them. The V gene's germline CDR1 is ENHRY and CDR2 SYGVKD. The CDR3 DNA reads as TGTGCCACCGTAGACAGGCAGAGGGATACGCAGTATTTT. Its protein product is CATVDRQRDTQYF.

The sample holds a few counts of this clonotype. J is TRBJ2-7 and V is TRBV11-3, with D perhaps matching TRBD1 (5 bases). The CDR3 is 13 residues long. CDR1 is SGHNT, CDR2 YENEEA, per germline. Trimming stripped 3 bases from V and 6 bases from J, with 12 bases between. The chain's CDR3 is CASSLGRQGEQYF. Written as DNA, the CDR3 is TGTGCCAGCAGCTTGGGTAGGCAGGGCGAGCAGTACTTC.

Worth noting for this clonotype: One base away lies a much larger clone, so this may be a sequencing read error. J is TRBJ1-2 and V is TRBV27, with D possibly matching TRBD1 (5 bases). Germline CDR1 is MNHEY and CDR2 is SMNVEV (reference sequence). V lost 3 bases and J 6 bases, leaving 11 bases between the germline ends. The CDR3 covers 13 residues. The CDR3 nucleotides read TGTGCCAGCAGTTTCCAGGGTCGCGATGGCTACACCTTC. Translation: CASSFQGRDGYTF.

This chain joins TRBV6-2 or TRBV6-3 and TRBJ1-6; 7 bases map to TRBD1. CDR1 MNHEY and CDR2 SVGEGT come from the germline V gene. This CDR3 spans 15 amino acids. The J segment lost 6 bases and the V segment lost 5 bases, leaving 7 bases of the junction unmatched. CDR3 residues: CASSIVGTANSPLHF. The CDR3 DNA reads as TGTGCCAGCAGTATTGTCGGGACAGCTAATTCACCCCTCCACTTT.

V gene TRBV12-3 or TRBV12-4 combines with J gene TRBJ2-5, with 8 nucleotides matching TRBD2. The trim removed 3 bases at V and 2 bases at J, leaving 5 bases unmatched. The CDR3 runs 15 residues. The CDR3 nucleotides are TGTGCCAGCAGTTTTGGGGCTAGCGGGCAAGAGACCCAGTACTTC. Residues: CASSFGASGQETQYF.

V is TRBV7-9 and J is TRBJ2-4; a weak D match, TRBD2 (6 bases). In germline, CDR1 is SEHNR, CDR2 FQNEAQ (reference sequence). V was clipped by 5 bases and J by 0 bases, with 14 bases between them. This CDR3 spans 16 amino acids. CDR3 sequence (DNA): TGTGCCAGCAGCCGGGTGCGGGGCCCAGCCAAAAACATTCAGTACTTC. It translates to CASSRVRGPAKNIQYF.

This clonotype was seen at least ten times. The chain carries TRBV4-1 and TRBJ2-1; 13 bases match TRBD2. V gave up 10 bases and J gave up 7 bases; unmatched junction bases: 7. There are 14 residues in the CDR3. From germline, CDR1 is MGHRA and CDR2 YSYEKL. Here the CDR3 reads CATQQGLAGNEQFF. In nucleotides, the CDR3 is TGCGCCACCCAGCAGGGACTAGCGGGGAATGAGCAGTTCTTC.

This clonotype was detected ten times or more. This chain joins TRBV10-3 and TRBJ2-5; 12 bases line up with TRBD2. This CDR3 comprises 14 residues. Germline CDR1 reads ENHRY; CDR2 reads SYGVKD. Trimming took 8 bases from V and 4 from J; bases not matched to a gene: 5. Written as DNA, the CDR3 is TGTGCCATCTCGACTAGCGGGGGAGGAGAGACCCAGTACTTC. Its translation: CAISTSGGGETQYF.

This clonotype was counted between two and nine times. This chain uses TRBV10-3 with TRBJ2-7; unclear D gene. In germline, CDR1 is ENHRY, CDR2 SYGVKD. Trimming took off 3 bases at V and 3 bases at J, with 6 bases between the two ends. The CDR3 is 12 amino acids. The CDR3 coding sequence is TGTGCCATCAGTGACAAAAACTACGAGCAGTACTTC. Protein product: CAISDKNYEQYF.

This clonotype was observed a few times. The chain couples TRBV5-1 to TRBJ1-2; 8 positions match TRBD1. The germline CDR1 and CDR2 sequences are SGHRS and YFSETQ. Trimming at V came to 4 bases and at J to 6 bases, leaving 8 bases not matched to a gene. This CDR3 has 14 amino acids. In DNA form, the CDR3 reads TGCGCCAGCAGCCCTACGACAGGGGAAGATGGCTACACCTTC. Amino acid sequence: CASSPTTGEDGYTF.

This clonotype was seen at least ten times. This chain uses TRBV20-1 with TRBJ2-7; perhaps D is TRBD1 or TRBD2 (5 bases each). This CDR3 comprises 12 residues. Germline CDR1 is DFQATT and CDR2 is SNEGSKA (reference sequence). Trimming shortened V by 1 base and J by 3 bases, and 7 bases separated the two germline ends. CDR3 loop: CSARGDHYEQYF. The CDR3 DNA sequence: TGCAGTGCTAGAGGGGACCACTACGAGCAGTACTTC.

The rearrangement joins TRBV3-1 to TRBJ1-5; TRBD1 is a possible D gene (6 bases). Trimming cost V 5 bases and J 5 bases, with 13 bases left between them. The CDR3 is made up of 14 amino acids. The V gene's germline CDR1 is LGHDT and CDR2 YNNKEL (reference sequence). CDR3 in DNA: TGTGCCAGCAGCGAGACCCACAGGGATCAGCCCCAGCATTTT. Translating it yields CASSETHRDQPQHF.

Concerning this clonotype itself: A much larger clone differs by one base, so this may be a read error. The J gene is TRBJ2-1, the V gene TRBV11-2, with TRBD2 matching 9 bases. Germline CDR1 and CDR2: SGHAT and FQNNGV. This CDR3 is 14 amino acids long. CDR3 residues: CANSERGEYNEQFF. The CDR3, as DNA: TGTGCCAACAGCGAGCGGGGGGAATACAATGAGCAGTTCTTC.

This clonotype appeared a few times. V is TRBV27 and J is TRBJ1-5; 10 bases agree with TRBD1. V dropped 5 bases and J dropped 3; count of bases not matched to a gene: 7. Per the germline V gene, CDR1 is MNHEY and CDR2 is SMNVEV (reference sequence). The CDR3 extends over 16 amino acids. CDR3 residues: CASSPRDRGPNQPQHF. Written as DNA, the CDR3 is TGTGCCAGCAGTCCGAGGGACAGGGGCCCCAATCAGCCCCAGCATTTT.

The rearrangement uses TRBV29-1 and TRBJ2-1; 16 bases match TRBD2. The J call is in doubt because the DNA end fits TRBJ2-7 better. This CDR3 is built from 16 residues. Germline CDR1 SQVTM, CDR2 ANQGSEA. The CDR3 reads CSVTGLAGGLYNEQYF. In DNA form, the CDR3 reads TGCAGCGTTACGGGACTAGCGGGGGGGCTTTACAATGAGCAGTACTTC.

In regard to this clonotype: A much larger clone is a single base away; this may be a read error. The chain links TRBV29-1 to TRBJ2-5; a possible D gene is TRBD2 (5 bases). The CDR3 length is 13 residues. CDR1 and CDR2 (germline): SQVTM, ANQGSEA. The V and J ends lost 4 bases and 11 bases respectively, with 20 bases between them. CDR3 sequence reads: CSVVSGRLMEQYF. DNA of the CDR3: TGCAGCGTTGTAAGCGGCCGTCTTATGGAGCAGTACTTC. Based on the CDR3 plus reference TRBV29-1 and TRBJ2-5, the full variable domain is SAVISQKPSRDICQRGTSLTIQCQVDSQVTMMFWYRQQPGQSLTLIATANQGSEATYESGFVIDKFPISRPNLTFSTLTVSNMSPEDSSIYLCSVVSGRLMEQYFGPGTRLLVL.

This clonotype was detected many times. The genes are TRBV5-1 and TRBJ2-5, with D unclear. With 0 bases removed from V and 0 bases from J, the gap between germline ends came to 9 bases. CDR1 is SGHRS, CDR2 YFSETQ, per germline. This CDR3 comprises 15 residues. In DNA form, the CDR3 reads TGCGCCAGCAGCTTGGATTTTGGGTACCAAGAGACCCAGTACTTC. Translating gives CASSLDFGYQETQYF.

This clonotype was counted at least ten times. The CDR3 here is CASSFLGLIGTSGGGTDTQYF. The CDR3 nucleotides are TGTGCCAGCAGCTTCCTTGGTCTGATCGGGACTAGCGGGGGTGGAACAGATACGCAGTATTTT. This sequence joins TRBV5-4 and TRBJ2-3; 14 positions match TRBD2. The CDR3 is 21 residues long. After removal of 2 bases from V and 3 bases from J, the junction contained 17 bases not matched to a gene. In germline, CDR1 is SGHNT, CDR2 YYREEE (reference sequence).

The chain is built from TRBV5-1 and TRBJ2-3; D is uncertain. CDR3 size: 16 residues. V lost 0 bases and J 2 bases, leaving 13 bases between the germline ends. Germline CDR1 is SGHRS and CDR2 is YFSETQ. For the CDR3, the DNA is TGCGCCAGCAGCTTGGCGGTTGGTGGAATCACAGATACGCAGTATTTT. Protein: CASSLAVGGITDTQYF.

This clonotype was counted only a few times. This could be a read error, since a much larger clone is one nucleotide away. The DNA of the CDR3 is TGTGCCAGCAGCTTACAGGGGTGGCCCTACAATGAGCAGTTCTTC. It codes for CASSLQGWPYNEQFF. This sequence joins TRBV7-9 and TRBJ2-1; tentatively, D is TRBD1 (6 bases). There are 15 residues in the CDR3. Trimming stripped 2 bases from V and 2 bases from J, with 10 bases between. Looked up from germline, CDR1 is SEHNR and CDR2 is FQNEAQ (reference sequence).

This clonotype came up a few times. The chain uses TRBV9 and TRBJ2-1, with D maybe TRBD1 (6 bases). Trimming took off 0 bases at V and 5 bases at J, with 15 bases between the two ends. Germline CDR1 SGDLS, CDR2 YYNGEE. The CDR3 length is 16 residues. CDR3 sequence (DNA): TGTGCCAGCAGCGTAGCTTCGAGACAGGATAACAATGAGCAGTTCTTC. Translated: CASSVASRQDNNEQFF. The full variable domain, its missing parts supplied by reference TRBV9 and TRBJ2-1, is DSGVTQTPKHLITATGQRVTLRCSPRSGDLSVYWYQQSLDQGLQFLIQYYNGEERAKGNILERFSAQQFPDLHSELNLSSLELGDSALYFCASSVASRQDNNEQFFGPGTRLTVL.